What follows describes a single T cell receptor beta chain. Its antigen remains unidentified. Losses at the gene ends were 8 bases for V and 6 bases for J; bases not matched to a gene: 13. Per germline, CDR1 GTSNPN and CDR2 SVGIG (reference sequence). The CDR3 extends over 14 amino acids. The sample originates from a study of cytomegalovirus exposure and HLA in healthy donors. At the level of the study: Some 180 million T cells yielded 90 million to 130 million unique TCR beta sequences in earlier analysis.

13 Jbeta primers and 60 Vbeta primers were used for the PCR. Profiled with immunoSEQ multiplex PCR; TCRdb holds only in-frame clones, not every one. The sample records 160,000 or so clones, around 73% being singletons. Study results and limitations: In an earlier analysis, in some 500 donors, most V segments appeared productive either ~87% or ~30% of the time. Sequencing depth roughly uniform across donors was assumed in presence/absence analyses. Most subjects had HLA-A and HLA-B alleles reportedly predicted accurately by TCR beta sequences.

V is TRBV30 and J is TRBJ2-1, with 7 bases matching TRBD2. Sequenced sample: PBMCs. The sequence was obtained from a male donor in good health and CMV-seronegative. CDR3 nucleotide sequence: TGTGCCAGATCCTCTAGCGGCAAACTCAATGAGCAGTTCTTC. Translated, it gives CARSSSGKLNEQFF.